These 31 T cell receptor beta chains were all obtained from the same sample, sequenced in a study of response to subunit inactivated influenza vaccine. MiXCR, applied by TCRdb to the RT-PCR reads, yields one record per CDR3 protein. The table includes roughly 700,000 distinct CDR3 sequences, about 15% detected once. Source: PBMCs from blood, taken roughly 15 days before vaccination. The receptors were gathered from a man aged 45-60 years who received an inactivated influenza vaccine.

This clonotype was counted at least ten times. J is TRBJ1-1 and V is TRBV4-3; D gene uncertain. Germline V CDR1 and CDR2: LGHNA, YSLEER. V was pared by 1 base and J by 0 bases, with 15 bases between. CDR3 length equals 17 residues. CDR3 amino acids: CASSQGPGGLVNTEAFF. CDR3 nucleotide sequence: TGCGCCAGCAGCCAAGGGCCAGGTGGGTTGGTGAACACTGAAGCTTTCTTT.

This chain links TRBV2 with TRBJ2-7; perhaps TRBD1 as D (6 bases). With 6 bases removed from V and 7 bases from J, the gap between germline ends came to 22 bases. Germline V gene lookup returns CDR1 SNHLY and CDR2 FYNNEI. CDR3 length: 15 residues. Here the CDR3 reads CASRSDRLPLGEQYF. CDR3 nucleotides: TGTGCCAGCAGATCCGACAGGCTCCCCTTAGGGGAGCAGTACTTC.

The genes are TRBV5-1 and TRBJ2-7, with TRBD2 identical over 7 bases. V was pared by 5 bases and J by 0 bases, with 5 bases of the junction left unmatched. Germline V gene sequence: CDR1 SGHRS, CDR2 YFSETQ. The CDR3 extends over 14 amino acids. The CDR3 bases are TGCGCCAGCAGTCAAAGCGGGGCCTCCTACGAGCAGTACTTC. It translates to CASSQSGASYEQYF.

Ten or more counts support this clonotype. The V call is TRBV5-4, the J call TRBJ2-5; the match to TRBD2 covers 14 bases. V was clipped by 4 bases and J by 0 bases; unmatched bases: 5. Germline V gene lookup returns CDR1 SGHNT and CDR2 YYREEE (reference sequence). CDR3 length: 17 residues. CDR3 loop: CASSPGTSGSNQETQYF. The CDR3 DNA reads as TGTGCCAGCAGCCCCGGGACTAGCGGGAGTAACCAAGAGACCCAGTACTTC.

The chain is built from TRBV5-5 and TRBJ2-7, with no clear D. Germline assignment: CDR1 SGHKS and CDR2 YYEKEE (reference sequence). The CDR3 length is 14 residues. V lost 1 base, J lost 0 bases, and 8 bases lay in between. CDR3 region: CASSLRDPSYEQYF. The CDR3 DNA is TGTGCCAGCAGCTTGCGTGATCCCTCCTACGAGCAGTACTTC.

The rearrangement joins TRBV20-1 to TRBJ2-1; 11 bases align to TRBD2. The CDR3 loop spans 14 amino acids. Germline assignment: CDR1 DFQATT and CDR2 SNEGSKA (reference sequence). Trimming removed 4 bases from V and 7 bases from J; junction bases left unmatched: 6. DNA for the CDR3: TGCAGTGCTATGTTAGCGGGAGGGCCGAATGAGCAGTTCTTC. It encodes CSAMLAGGPNEQFF.

This clonotype occurred many times. The chain carries TRBV20-1 and TRBJ2-1; 7 bases line up with TRBD2. V dropped 0 bases and J dropped 10; count of bases not matched to a gene: 3. Germline V gene lookup returns CDR1 DFQATT and CDR2 SNEGSKA (reference sequence). The CDR3 spans 12 residues. The CDR3 sequence is CSARDLRGEQFF. The CDR3 nucleotides read TGCAGTGCTAGAGATTTGCGGGGGGAGCAGTTCTTC.

This clonotype occurred a few times. J is TRBJ2-3 and V is TRBV10-3; D possibly matches TRBD1 or TRBD2 (5 bases each). In germline, CDR1 is ENHRY, CDR2 SYGVKD. Trimming removed 3 bases at V and 5 bases at J, with 12 bases between. The CDR3 sequence is 14 residues long. CDR3 sequence reads: CAISDRAREDTQYF. CDR3 sequence (DNA): TGTGCCATCAGTGACAGGGCTCGGGAAGATACGCAGTATTTT.

The rearrangement uses TRBV4-2 and TRBJ2-5; tentatively, D is TRBD2 (6 bases). Germline V lookup: CDR1 LGHNA, CDR2 YNFKEQ. V gave up 1 base and J gave up 5 bases, with 11 bases separating them. The CDR3 is made up of 14 amino acids. The CDR3 spells CASSQGGVRETQYF. CDR3 DNA sequence: TGTGCCAGCAGCCAAGGGGGGGTCCGGGAGACCCAGTACTTC.

This clonotype was observed a handful of times. The V call is TRBV4-2, the J call TRBJ2-5; D unresolved. Germline V lookup: CDR1 LGHNA, CDR2 YNFKEQ. With 0 bases removed from V and 5 bases from J, the gap between germline ends came to 16 bases. The CDR3 length is 16 residues. Here the CDR3 reads CASSQEAGDLRETQYF. In nucleotides, the CDR3 is TGTGCCAGCAGCCAAGAAGCCGGTGATCTTCGCGAGACCCAGTACTTC.

This clonotype was counted between two and nine times. This rearrangement joins TRBV20-1 to TRBJ2-3, with 11 bases lining up with TRBD2. There are 14 residues in the CDR3. V lost 5 bases and J lost 5; bases outside the gene matches: 6. Looked up from germline, CDR1 is DFQATT and CDR2 is SNEGSKA (reference sequence). This chain's CDR3 is CSAFSGGAKDTQYF. The CDR3 bases are TGCAGTGCTTTTAGCGGGGGGGCCAAAGATACGCAGTATTTT.

The chain is built from TRBV7-2 and TRBJ1-1; TRBD1 might be the D (5 bases). The ends were cut back, 5 bases at V and 1 base at J, with 14 bases in the middle. Germline V CDR1 and CDR2: SGHTA, FQGNSA. The CDR3 is made up of 15 amino acids. In DNA form, the CDR3 reads TGTGCCAGCAGCCCTTGGGGGGGACGGAACACTGAAGCTTTCTTT. This sequence encodes CASSPWGGRNTEAFF.

The V call is TRBV7-9, the J call TRBJ2-5; 10 bases are a match to TRBD2. The length of the CDR3 is 17 residues. With 5 bases clipped from V and 2 bases from J, the junction kept 11 bases outside the gene matches. Germline CDR1 SEHNR, CDR2 FQNEAQ (reference sequence). CDR3 loop: CASSRPIGTSVQETQYF. The CDR3 bases are TGTGCCAGCAGCCGACCCATTGGGACTAGCGTTCAAGAGACCCAGTACTTC.

With regard to this clonotype: A read error may be the cause here, since a much bigger clone is one base away. The chain employs TRBV27 and TRBJ2-1; TRBD2 agrees at 8 bases. The ends lost 10 bases at V and 7 bases at J; junction bases unmatched: 15. The CDR3 runs 15 residues. CDR1 is MNHEY and CDR2 is SMNVEV in the germline V gene (reference sequence). CDR3 sequence reads: CATQRGSGTTNEQFF. The CDR3 nucleotides read TGTGCCACCCAACGGGGTAGCGGGACTACAAATGAGCAGTTCTTC.

The gene calls are TRBV5-1 and TRBJ2-3, with D tentatively TRBD1 or TRBD2 (5 bases each). CDR3 size: 16 residues. With 3 bases removed from V and 5 bases from J, the gap between germline ends came to 19 bases. CDR1 SGHRS and CDR2 YFSETQ come from the germline V gene. The CDR3: CASSWGSARELDTQYF. The CDR3 nucleotides read TGCGCCAGCAGCTGGGGATCGGCCAGGGAGTTAGATACGCAGTATTTT.

The chain has TRBV11-1 and TRBJ2-7; TRBD2 agrees at 9 bases. The germline V gene encodes CDR1 SGHAT and CDR2 FQDESV (reference sequence). The CDR3 has 15 residues. The J segment lost 2 bases and the V segment lost 2 bases, leaving 4 bases of the junction unmatched. CDR3 coding DNA: TGTGCCAGCAGCTTATATGCGGGAGGGCCCTACGAGCAGTACTTC. Translation: CASSLYAGGPYEQYF.

This clonotype showed up just a few times. The DNA for the CDR3 is TGTGCCAGCTCATCGGGACGAGCGGGGGAGCAGTTCTTC. This encodes CASSSGRAGEQFF. This chain joins TRBV18 and TRBJ2-1, with 7 bases identical to TRBD2. V lost 5 bases and J lost 10; bases outside the gene matches: 8. CDR3 length equals 13 residues. Germline V gene data show CDR1 as KGHSH and CDR2 as LQKENI.

A few counts support this clonotype. This chain connects TRBV4-3 to TRBJ1-4, with D perhaps TRBD1 (5 bases). The CDR3 extends over 14 amino acids. Between the trimmed V and J ends, which lost 3 bases and 7 bases, there was a span of 12 bases. Germline CDR1 and CDR2: LGHNA and YSLEER. The CDR3, as DNA: TGCGCCAGCAGCCAGGGGCGGTGGGGTGAAAAACTGTTTTTT. Translated: CASSQGRWGEKLFF.

The chain joins TRBV7-8 to TRBJ2-1; D assignment may be TRBD1 or TRBD2 (6 bases each). CDR3 size: 16 residues. V gave up 3 bases and J gave up 1 base, with 13 bases separating them. Germline V CDR1 and CDR2: SGHVS, FQNEAQ. The DNA for the CDR3 is TGTGCCAGCAGCTTCGGACGGAGGGGGTCCTACAATGAGCAGTTCTTC. Translation: CASSFGRRGSYNEQFF.

This clonotype was seen a few times. The chain carries TRBV12-3 or TRBV12-4 and TRBJ1-2; weak D call: TRBD1 (5 bases). Trimming took 6 bases from V and 6 from J, leaving 17 bases between them. The CDR3 is 14 residues long. The CDR3 bases are TGTGCCAGCAGGGGGGGTAGTCCAAGCGATGGCTACACCTTC. Translated, it gives CASRGGSPSDGYTF.

This clonotype was recorded a few times. The rearrangement joins TRBV5-6 to TRBJ2-7; tentatively, D is TRBD2 (6 bases). The V gene lost 5 bases and the J gene lost 7 bases, with 22 bases spanning the gap. The germline V gene has CDR1 SGHDT and CDR2 YYEEEE. This CDR3 has 15 amino acids. The CDR3 is CASSSAGTLREEQYF. The CDR3 DNA follows: TGTGCCAGCAGTTCCGCGGGGACTCTCCGGGAAGAGCAGTACTTC.

This clonotype was counted at least ten times. The chain has TRBV9 and TRBJ2-1, with 10 bases lining up with TRBD1. V shed 8 bases and J 6 bases; nucleotides not matched to a gene: 11. This CDR3 is 15 amino acids long. Germline-derived CDR1 and CDR2 are SGDLS and YYNGEE. In DNA form, the CDR3 reads TGTGCCAGTAGTCAACGGGACAGGGGCTTCAATGAGCAGTTCTTC. Translated, it gives CASSQRDRGFNEQFF.

This sequence joins TRBV20-1 and TRBJ2-3; D is undetermined. Germline-derived CDR1 and CDR2 are DFQATT and SNEGSKA (reference sequence). V shed 2 bases and J shed 3 bases, with 9 bases lying between them. The length of the CDR3 is 13 residues. DNA for the CDR3: TGCAGTGCTAGACTAGACGGTACAGATACGCAGTATTTT. It translates to CSARLDGTDTQYF.

This clonotype showed up many times. This chain joins TRBV27 and TRBJ1-4; tentatively, D is TRBD1 (5 bases). Germline CDR1 reads MNHEY; CDR2 reads SMNVEV (reference sequence). Trimming shortened V by 5 bases and J by 7 bases, and 14 bases separated the two germline ends. The CDR3 is 14 residues long. The CDR3 DNA reads TGTGCCAGCAGTCTCGGGACCCAAGGTGAAAAACTGTTTTTT. This codes for CASSLGTQGEKLFF.

This clonotype was detected a few times. This sequence joins TRBV28 and TRBJ1-4, with D perhaps TRBD1 (5 bases). The germline V and J ends were trimmed by 7 bases and 5 bases, with 14 bases remaining between them. There are 14 residues in the CDR3. Germline V CDR1 and CDR2: MDHEN, SYDVKM. The CDR3 DNA is TGTGCCAGCAATAGGGGACCGGGGAATGAAAAACTGTTTTTT. Amino acid sequence: CASNRGPGNEKLFF.

The sample holds many counts of this clonotype. The chain is built from TRBV20-1 and TRBJ2-1, with 10 nucleotides matching TRBD2. V dropped 5 bases and J dropped 4; count of bases not matched to a gene: 8. CDR3 length equals 15 residues. Germline CDR1 and CDR2: DFQATT and SNEGSKA (reference sequence). CDR3 DNA sequence: TGCAGTGCTTCCGCTAGCGGGAGAGCTTACAATGAGCAGTTCTTC. Its translation: CSASASGRAYNEQFF.

The V gene is TRBV20-1, the J gene TRBJ1-5, with 9 bases aligning to TRBD1. V shed 3 bases and J 2 bases; nucleotides not matched to a gene: 8. The CDR3 sequence is 16 residues long. The germline CDR1 and CDR2 sequences are DFQATT and SNEGSKA (reference sequence). The CDR3 loop is CSARKQGAQGNQPQHF. The CDR3 bases are TGCAGTGCTAGGAAACAGGGGGCGCAGGGCAATCAGCCCCAGCATTTT.

This clonotype was counted ten times or more. The chain has TRBV12-3 or TRBV12-4 and TRBJ2-1; 7 bases match TRBD2. V lost 3 bases and J lost 6; bases outside the gene matches: 8. The CDR3 has 15 amino acids. CDR3 nucleotide sequence: TGTGCCAGCAGTTTCTCGCTAGCGGTAGGCAATGAGCAGTTCTTC. Its protein product is CASSFSLAVGNEQFF.

The V gene is TRBV7-3, the J gene TRBJ2-1; 9 positions match TRBD2. The CDR3 is 16 residues long. J was trimmed by 2 bases and V by 5 bases; bases with no gene match: 7. From germline, CDR1 is SGHTA and CDR2 FQGTGA. Here the CDR3 DNA reads TGTGCCAGCAGCCGAATTAGCGGGGGTACCTACAATGAGCAGTTCTTC. Translating gives CASSRISGGTYNEQFF.

The chain carries TRBV29-1 and TRBJ2-7; TRBD2 is a possible D gene (6 bases). The ends were cut back, 5 bases at V and 3 bases at J, with 17 bases in the middle. Germline CDR1 and CDR2: SQVTM and ANQGSEA. The CDR3 covers 14 residues. Here the CDR3 DNA reads TGCAGCGTTCCCCGGCCCGGGAGTGTCTACGAGCAGTACTTC. It yields the protein CSVPRPGSVYEQYF.

This clonotype was counted a few times. The rearrangement joins TRBV4-3 to TRBJ2-6; D is unclear. V was clipped by 4 bases and J by 3 bases, with 7 bases between them. From germline, CDR1 is LGHNA and CDR2 YSLEER. CDR3 length equals 14 residues. Written as DNA, the CDR3 is TGCGCCAGCAGCCGTGGGGTTGGGGCCAACGTCCTGACTTTC. It codes for CASSRGVGANVLTF.